The 27 T cell receptor beta chains in this list originate from one sample, sequenced in a study of technical replicates of blood from a few donors. Profiled with immunoSEQ multiplex PCR; TCRdb holds only in-frame clones, not every one. Here the sample spans tens of thousands of clones, over 75% being singletons. Material for sequencing was PBMCs. These receptors were collected from a human donor in good health. Some clones in this sample may be carry-over from other donors' samples.

The V call is TRBV5-6, the J call TRBJ2-7; D gene unclear. Germline lookup yields CDR1 SGHDT and CDR2 YYEEEE. The V gene lost 4 bases and the J gene lost 0 bases, with 20 bases spanning the gap. The CDR3 sequence is 17 residues long. As DNA, the CDR3 is TGTGCCAGCAGCCCCAGTCACCCCCAGAGGAGCTCCTACGAGCAGTACTTC. It yields the protein CASSPSHPQRSSYEQYF.

In DNA form, the CDR3 reads TGTGCCAGCAGTTACCAACCGACAGGGGTGGATACGCAGTATTTT. It specifies CASSYQPTGVDTQYF. The V and J genes are TRBV6-5 and TRBJ2-3; TRBD1 matches 8 bases. V lost 2 bases, J lost 6 bases, and 7 bases stayed unmatched. Looked up from germline, CDR1 is MNHEY and CDR2 is SVGAGI. The CDR3 spans 15 residues.

The chain uses TRBV27 and TRBJ2-3; 8 bases map to TRBD2. Trimming at V came to 1 base and at J to 1 base, leaving 1 base not matched to a gene. CDR1 is MNHEY and CDR2 is SMNVEV in the germline V gene (reference sequence). The CDR3 runs to 15 residues. This chain's CDR3 is CASSLLRGGTDTQYF. CDR3 bases: TGTGCCAGCAGTTTATTGCGGGGGGGCACAGATACGCAGTATTTT.

Sample share makes this clone medium-sized (0.01 to 0.1%). The chain uses TRBV14 and TRBJ1-2, with a tentative D call TRBD1 (5 bases). The CDR3 has 15 amino acids. V was clipped by 2 bases and J by 8 bases, with 18 bases between them. The germline V gene has CDR1 SGHDN and CDR2 FVKESK. CDR3: CASSQRGTSIQGYTF. DNA for the CDR3: TGTGCCAGCAGCCAAAGGGGTACGAGCATCCAAGGCTACACCTTC.

The CDR3 DNA sequence: TGTGCCAGTAGTATCGGGGGAGCGGGCTACGAGCAGTACTTC. Translation gives CASSIGGAGYEQYF. V gene TRBV19 combines with J gene TRBJ2-7, with a possible D match to TRBD2 (6 bases). This CDR3 spans 14 amino acids. V lost 3 bases to trimming and J lost 3 bases, with 12 bases between them. CDR1 LNHDA and CDR2 SQIVND come from the germline V gene (reference sequence).

This clone turned up a few times. J is TRBJ1-1 and V is TRBV19; the D gene is possibly TRBD1 (6 bases). Germline assignment: CDR1 LNHDA and CDR2 SQIVND (reference sequence). V lost 3 bases to trimming and J lost 5 bases, with 13 bases between them. The CDR3 length is 14 residues. The CDR3 is CASSIPGVGTEAFF. The CDR3 DNA is TGTGCCAGTAGTATTCCAGGGGTGGGGACTGAAGCTTTCTTT. The full variable domain, its missing parts supplied by reference TRBV19 and TRBJ1-1, is DGGITQSPKYLFRKEGQNVTLSCEQNLNHDAMYWYRQDPGQGLRLIYYSQIVNDFQKGDIAEGYSVSREKKESFPLTVTSAQKNPTAFYLCASSIPGVGTEAFFGQGTRLTVV.

V and J are TRBV30 and TRBJ2-3; TRBD2 matches 7 bases. Germline CDR1 is GTSNPN and CDR2 is SVGIG (reference sequence). This CDR3 is 15 amino acids long. Trimming removed 5 bases from V and 2 bases from J; junction bases left unmatched: 10. DNA for the CDR3: TGTGCCTGGGCCCCGTGGCGGGGGATCACAGATACGCAGTATTTT. It specifies CAWAPWRGITDTQYF. The whole variable domain, remainder taken from reference TRBV30 and TRBJ2-3, is SQTIHQWPATLVQPVGSPLSLECTVEGTSNPNLYWYRQAAGRGLQLLFYSVGIGQISSEVPQNLSASRPQDRQFILSSKKLLLSDSGFYLCAWAPWRGITDTQYFGPGTRLTVL.

The V gene is TRBV10-3, the J gene TRBJ1-1, with 8 positions matching TRBD1. The germline gives CDR1 ENHRY, CDR2 SYGVKD. The CDR3 loop spans 14 amino acids. The V and J ends lost 3 bases and 6 bases, in that order; junction bases with no gene match: 6. CDR3 region: CAISEEDRVPEAFF. The DNA for the CDR3 is TGTGCCATCAGTGAAGAGGACAGGGTTCCTGAAGCTTTCTTT.

The rearrangement joins TRBV19 to TRBJ1-1; D gene unclear. This CDR3 contains 15 residues. CDR1 and CDR2 from the germline V gene are LNHDA and SQIVND (reference sequence). Trimming stripped 1 base from V and 0 bases from J, with 9 bases between. This CDR3 reads CASSIGWALNTEAFF. CDR3 nucleotide sequence: TGTGCCAGTAGTATAGGTTGGGCCCTGAACACTGAAGCTTTCTTT.

This rearrangement joins TRBV7-2 to TRBJ1-3; D gene uncertain. Per the germline V gene, CDR1 is SGHTA and CDR2 is FQGNSA. Between the trimmed V and J ends, which lost 5 bases and 0 bases, there was a span of 11 bases. The CDR3 has 15 amino acids. The CDR3 sequence is CASSRDMVSGNTIYF. The CDR3 nucleotides read TGTGCCAGCAGCCGCGACATGGTCTCTGGAAACACCATATATTTT.

The CDR3 loop is CASSSTGFYEQYF. The CDR3 nucleotides read TGTGCCAGCAGTTCGACAGGGTTCTACGAGCAGTACTTC. The J gene is TRBJ2-7, the V gene TRBV6-5, with 7 bases matching TRBD1. In germline, CDR1 is MNHEY, CDR2 SVGAGI. J lost 3 bases, V lost 4 bases, and 3 bases had no gene match. The length of the CDR3 is 13 residues.

This sequence joins TRBV7-9 and TRBJ1-2, with D tentatively TRBD1 (6 bases). The CDR3 is 14 amino acids. CDR1 and CDR2 (germline): SEHNR, FQNEAQ (reference sequence). The V gene lost 6 bases and the J gene lost 3 bases, with 14 bases spanning the gap. CDR3 in DNA: TGTGCCAGCAGTTTTGATGGGGGCCACTATGGCTACACCTTC. Amino acids: CASSFDGGHYGYTF.

This clone was recorded a few times. This sequence joins TRBV7-3 and TRBJ1-6; maybe TRBD1 (6 bases). This CDR3 is 13 amino acids long. Trimming took off 1 base at V and 8 bases at J, with 6 bases between the two ends. Per germline, CDR1 SGHTA and CDR2 FQGTGA. Here the CDR3 DNA reads TGTGCCAGCAGCTTAAAGGGGGATTCACCCCTCCACTTT. This translates into CASSLKGDSPLHF. The full variable domain, completed using reference TRBV7-3 and TRBJ1-6, is GAGVSQTPSNKVTEKGKYVELRCDPISGHTALYWYRQSLGQGPEFLIYFQGTGAADDSGLPNDRFFAVRPEGSVSTLKIQRTERGDSAVYLCASSLKGDSPLHFGNGTRLTVT.

The chain employs TRBV6-6 and TRBJ2-2; D remains unclear. Germline V gene data show CDR1 as MNHNY and CDR2 as SVGAGI (reference sequence). The CDR3 length is 13 residues. V was trimmed by 0 bases and J by 6 bases, leaving 5 bases between them. The CDR3 loop is CASSYSRSGELFF. The CDR3 coding sequence is TGTGCCAGCAGTTACTCGAGGTCCGGGGAGCTGTTTTTT.

The chain combines TRBV7-8 with TRBJ1-1; no reliable D call. Germline-derived CDR1 and CDR2 are SGHVS and FQNEAQ. This CDR3 is 15 amino acids long. The V end was cut by 2 bases, the J end by 2 bases, with 12 bases between. CDR3 nucleotide sequence: TGTGCCAGCAGCTTAATTCAGGCTTCCAACACTGAAGCTTTCTTT. It specifies CASSLIQASNTEAFF.

V gene TRBV9 combines with J gene TRBJ2-1, with 8 bases lining up with TRBD2. V gave up 0 bases and J gave up 2 bases; unmatched junction bases: 4. Germline V gene lookup returns CDR1 SGDLS and CDR2 YYNGEE. The CDR3 runs to 16 residues. CDR3 amino acids: CASSVGAGGPYNEQFF. The CDR3, as DNA: TGTGCCAGCAGCGTAGGGGCGGGGGGACCCTACAATGAGCAGTTCTTC.

This chain joins TRBV19 and TRBJ2-7, with D perhaps TRBD2 (5 bases). The V end was cut by 3 bases, the J end by 0 bases, with 21 bases between. This CDR3 spans 18 amino acids. The germline CDR1 and CDR2 sequences are LNHDA and SQIVND (reference sequence). This CDR3 reads CASSIQLARPGNSYEQYF. The CDR3 nucleotides read TGTGCCAGTAGTATTCAGCTAGCCCGACCGGGGAACTCCTACGAGCAGTACTTC.

This chain links TRBV15 with TRBJ1-1; no clear D gene. Germline V gene data show CDR1 as LNHNV and CDR2 as YYDKDF (reference sequence). Trimming took off 8 bases at V and 6 bases at J, with 22 bases between the two ends. This CDR3 spans 15 amino acids. The CDR3 nucleotides read TGTGCCACCCGGAGCGGGTCCGAGATGTTTTCTGAAGCTTTCTTT. As protein: CATRSGSEMFSEAFF. Complete variable domain (other parts from reference TRBV15 and TRBJ1-1): DAMVIQNPRYQVTQFGKPVTLSCSQTLNHNVMYWYQQKSSQAPKLLFHYYDKDFNNEADTPDNFQSRRPNTSFCFLDIRSPGLGDTAMYLCATRSGSEMFSEAFFGQGTRLTVV.

The V and J genes are TRBV7-3 and TRBJ2-1; 11 bases are a match to TRBD2. Germline V gives CDR1 SGHTA, CDR2 FQGTGA. The CDR3 contains 15 residues. Losses at the gene ends were 5 bases for V and 8 bases for J; bases not matched to a gene: 8. The CDR3 reads CASSLLAGGEDEQFF. CDR3 nucleotides: TGTGCCAGCAGCCTCCTAGCGGGGGGTGAGGATGAGCAGTTCTTC.

The chain links TRBV2 to TRBJ2-7, with 7 bases matching TRBD2. CDR1 is SNHLY, CDR2 FYNNEI, per germline. Trimming cost V 8 bases and J 5 bases; bases outside gene matches: 9. The CDR3 runs to 13 residues. The CDR3 nucleotides are TGTGCCAGCCTGAGACTAGGGACTAACGAGCAGTACTTC. Amino acid sequence: CASLRLGTNEQYF.

The J gene is TRBJ2-2, the V gene TRBV7-8; no definite D call. In germline, CDR1 is SGHVS, CDR2 FQNEAQ. V was trimmed by 5 bases and J by 4 bases, leaving 11 bases between them. This CDR3 has 14 amino acids. The DNA of the CDR3 is TGTGCCAGCAGCCCTGTTAGTTTCACCGGGGAGCTGTTTTTT. It codes for CASSPVSFTGELFF.

The chain recombines TRBV7-6 with TRBJ2-7, with TRBD1 as a possible D gene (6 bases). CDR3 length equals 15 residues. Trimming removed 5 bases from V and 4 bases from J, with 18 bases in between. Germline loops: CDR1 SGHVS, CDR2 FNYEAQ. The CDR3, as DNA: TGTGCCAGCAGCCCGGCACAGGGTCGTAGATACGAGCAGTACTTC. Protein: CASSPAQGRRYEQYF.

V is TRBV5-1 and J is TRBJ2-5; TRBD2 agrees at 13 bases. The J segment lost 0 bases and the V segment lost 5 bases, leaving 4 bases of the junction unmatched. This CDR3 region has 16 residues. CDR1 and CDR2 from the germline V gene are SGHRS and YFSETQ. The chain's CDR3 is CASRPGLAGYQETQYF. As DNA, the CDR3 is TGCGCCAGCAGACCGGGACTAGCGGGGTACCAAGAGACCCAGTACTTC.

The chain has TRBV9 and TRBJ2-1; D uncertain. Between the trimmed V and J ends, which lost 0 bases and 9 bases, there was a span of 19 bases. The CDR3 loop spans 16 amino acids. The germline CDR1 and CDR2 sequences are SGDLS and YYNGEE. As DNA, the CDR3 is TGTGCCAGCAGCGTAGTGGCAGGATCCAGTTATGGTGAGCAGTTCTTC. Protein: CASSVVAGSSYGEQFF.

The rearrangement uses TRBV4-1 and TRBJ1-2; possible D gene TRBD1, 6 bases. Germline CDR1 is MGHRA and CDR2 is YSYEKL. Deletions cut 4 bases from V and 0 bases from J, with 18 bases between. The CDR3 totals 17 residues. The DNA of the CDR3 is TGCGCCAGCAGCCCAGGGCCCAGGGGCCAATCTAACTATGGCTACACCTTC. Translation gives CASSPGPRGQSNYGYTF.

The DNA of the CDR3 is TGTGCCTGGAGCCGTAGCGGGAGTCACACCGGGGAGCTGTTTTTT. Translation gives CAWSRSGSHTGELFF. The chain is built from TRBV30 and TRBJ2-2; 9 bases line up with TRBD2. The CDR3 contains 15 residues. Unmatched junction bases numbered 5, after V lost 3 bases and J lost 3 bases. From germline, CDR1 is GTSNPN and CDR2 SVGIG (reference sequence).

Remarks on this clone: One end of the junction is discordant with germline, which a read error may explain. The chain is built from TRBV6-1 and TRBJ2-7; 7 positions agree with TRBD2. The CDR3 length is 11 residues. Germline V gene sequence: CDR1 MNHNS, CDR2 SASEGT. CDR3 residues: CASSARPGRHF. The CDR3 region has the DNA TGTGCCAGCAGTGCCCGACCCGGGAGGCACTTC.